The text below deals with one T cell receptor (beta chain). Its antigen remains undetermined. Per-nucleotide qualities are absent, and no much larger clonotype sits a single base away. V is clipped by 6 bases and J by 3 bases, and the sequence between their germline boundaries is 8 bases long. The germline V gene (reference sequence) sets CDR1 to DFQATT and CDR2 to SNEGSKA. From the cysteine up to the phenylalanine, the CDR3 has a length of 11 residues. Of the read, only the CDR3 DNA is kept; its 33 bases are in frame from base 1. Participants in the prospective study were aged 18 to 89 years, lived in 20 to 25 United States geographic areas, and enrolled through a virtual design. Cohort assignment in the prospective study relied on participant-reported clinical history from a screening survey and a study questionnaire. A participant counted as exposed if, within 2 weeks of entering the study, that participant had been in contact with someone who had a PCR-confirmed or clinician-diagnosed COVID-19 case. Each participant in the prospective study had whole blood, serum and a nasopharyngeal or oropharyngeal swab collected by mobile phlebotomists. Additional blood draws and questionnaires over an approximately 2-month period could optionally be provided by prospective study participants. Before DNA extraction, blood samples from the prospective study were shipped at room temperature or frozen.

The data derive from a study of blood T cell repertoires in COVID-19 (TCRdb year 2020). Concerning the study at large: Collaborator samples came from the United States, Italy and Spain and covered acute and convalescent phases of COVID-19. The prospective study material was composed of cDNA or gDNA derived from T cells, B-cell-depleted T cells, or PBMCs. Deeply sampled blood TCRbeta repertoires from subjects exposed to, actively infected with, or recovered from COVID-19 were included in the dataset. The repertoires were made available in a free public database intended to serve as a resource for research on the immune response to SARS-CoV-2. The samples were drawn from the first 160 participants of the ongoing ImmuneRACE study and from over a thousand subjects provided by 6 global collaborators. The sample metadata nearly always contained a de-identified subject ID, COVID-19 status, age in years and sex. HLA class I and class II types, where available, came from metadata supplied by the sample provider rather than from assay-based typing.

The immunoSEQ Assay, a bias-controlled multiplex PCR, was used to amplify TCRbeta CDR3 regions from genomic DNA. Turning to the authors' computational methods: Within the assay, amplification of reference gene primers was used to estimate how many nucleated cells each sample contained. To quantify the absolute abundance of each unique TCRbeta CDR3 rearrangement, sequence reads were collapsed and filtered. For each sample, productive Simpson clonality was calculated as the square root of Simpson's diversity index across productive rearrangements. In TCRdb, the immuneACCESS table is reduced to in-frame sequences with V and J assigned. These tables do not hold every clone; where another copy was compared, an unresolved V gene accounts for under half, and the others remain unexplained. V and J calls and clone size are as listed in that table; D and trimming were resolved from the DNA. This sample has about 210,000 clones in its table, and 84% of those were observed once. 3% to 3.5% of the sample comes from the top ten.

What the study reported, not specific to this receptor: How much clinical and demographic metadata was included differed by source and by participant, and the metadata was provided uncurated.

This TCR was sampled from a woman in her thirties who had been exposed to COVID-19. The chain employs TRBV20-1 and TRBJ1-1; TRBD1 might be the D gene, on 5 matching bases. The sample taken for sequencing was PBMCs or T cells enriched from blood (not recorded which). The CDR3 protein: CSAKTDTEAFF. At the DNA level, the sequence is TGCAGTGCCAAGACAGACACTGAAGCTTTCTTT.